This is a list of T cell receptor beta chains from one sample in a study of shared clonotypes between healthy human individuals. Repertoires were generated with immunoSEQ multiplex PCR, while TCRdb's copy carries only in-frame clones and drops some. In the table there are roughly 2 million clones, 85% to 95% of which are singletons. Sample: naive CD4+ T cells sorted from blood. The receptors derive from a man aged 18 to 29 in good health. The CDR3 runs from the conserved cysteine through the conserved F or W.

v_gene,j_gene,CDR3aa
TRBV20-1,TRBJ2-5,CSAENQETQYF
TRBV28,TRBJ2-7,CASTPFWVYLPYEQYF
TRBV18,TRBJ2-6,CASSPPDISGANVLTF
TRBV9,TRBJ2-7,CASSSRDPSYEQYF
TRBV7-2,TRBJ2-3,CASSLDSGGSTDTQYF
TRBV11-3,TRBJ2-5,CASSFTGIEETQYF
TRBV5-1,TRBJ2-1,CASSPDGGDPYNEQFF
TRBV7-9,TRBJ2-7,CASSPLAYEYEQYF
TRBV7-4,TRBJ2-1,CASSIPGTGTGGVF
TRBV7-8,TRBJ2-1,CASSLGGGEHNEQFF
TRBV5-1,TRBJ2-3,CASSLVSFLTDTQYF
TRBV5-4,TRBJ2-4,CASSQDSKINIQYF
TRBV7-2,TRBJ1-3,CASSSGTGEYGNTIYF
TRBV5-1,TRBJ2-4,CASSSGTSGRAGVNIQYF
TRBV4-3,TRBJ1-6,CASSPALASPLHF
TRBV5-4,TRBJ1-1,CASSPGGQNTEAFF
TRBV6-1,TRBJ2-7,CASSEIAGPYEQYF
TRBV7-2,TRBJ1-6,CASSRTGSDWSPLHF
TRBV28,TRBJ1-2,CASSSLPGGGNYGYTF
TRBV7-3,TRBJ1-5,CASSRDRGQPQHF
TRBV28,TRBJ1-2,CASSFPTGTIYYGYTF
TRBV15,TRBJ1-1,CATRPGMNTEAFF
TRBV4-3,TRBJ2-1,CASSQGSSGHEQFF
TRBV11-2,TRBJ1-2,CASSLADYGYTF
TRBV30,TRBJ1-1,CAWSVLGFEAFF
TRBV18,TRBJ2-1,CASSPGYSYNEQFF
TRBV7-3,TRBJ2-7,CASSYEPNYEQYF
TRBV28,TRBJ2-7,CASGYEQYF
TRBV19,TRBJ1-6,CASQSPQGAMRNNSPLHF
TRBV6-5,TRBJ1-5,CASSVDRAQPQHF